Presented here are 22 T cell receptor beta chains from one specimen sequenced in a study of beta chain features in type 1 diabetes. Study findings and constraints: People with Type 1 diabetes carried modestly yet significantly shorter TCRB CDR3s in all four CD4+ subsets.

These receptors have no identified antigens. The whole isolated RNA underwent reverse transcription, so sequencing captured expressed TCRB transcripts. Produced via immunoSEQ multiplex PCR; TCRdb's table is partial and in-frame only. Of about 650,000 clones in the sample, roughly 12% are singletons; the top ten hold approximately 0.11%. The material sequenced was naive CD4+ T cells from blood. The receptors were sampled from a young man with type 1 diabetes.

This sequence joins TRBV18 and TRBJ2-2, with D tentatively TRBD2 (6 bases). Germline assignment: CDR1 KGHSH and CDR2 LQKENI. The CDR3 is 15 amino acids. Trimming pared 3 bases from V and 1 base from J, leaving 9 bases between. For the CDR3, the DNA is TGTGCCAGCTCACCGGCGGGACTGAACACCGGGGAGCTGTTTTTT. Protein: CASSPAGLNTGELFF. The whole variable domain, remainder taken from reference TRBV18 and TRBJ2-2, is NAGVMQNPRHLVRRRGQEARLRCSPMKGHSHVYWYRQLPEEGLKFMVYLQKENIIDESGMPKERFSAEFPKEGPSILRIQQVVRGDSAAYFCASSPAGLNTGELFFGEGSRLTVL.

This clone has only a few counts. V and J are TRBV4-3 and TRBJ1-4; the match to TRBD1 covers 10 bases. The J segment lost 7 bases and the V segment lost 0 bases, leaving 5 bases of the junction unmatched. The germline gives CDR1 LGHNA, CDR2 YSLEER. CDR3 length equals 16 residues. The CDR3 loop reads CASSQDRDRGGEKLFF. CDR3 DNA sequence: TGCGCCAGCAGCCAAGATCGGGACAGGGGCGGTGAAAAACTGTTTTTT.

This clone was found a few times. The chain couples TRBV6-5 to TRBJ2-3; D is uncertain. Germline-derived CDR1 and CDR2 are MNHEY and SVGAGI. The CDR3 length is 13 residues. V gave up 6 bases and J gave up 6 bases, with 13 bases separating them. The CDR3 DNA reads TGTGCCAGCAGCCCCCAGGCAGGTGATACGCAGTATTTT. It yields the protein CASSPQAGDTQYF.

This clone has just a few counts. This chain joins TRBV4-3 and TRBJ2-3; 13 bases line up with TRBD2. After removal of 0 bases from V and 3 bases from J, the junction contained 9 bases not matched to a gene. CDR1 and CDR2 from the germline V gene are LGHNA and YSLEER. The CDR3 is 19 amino acids. The CDR3 DNA reads TGCGCCAGCAGCCAAGAAACTACTAGCGGGGGGGCGTGGACAGATACGCAGTATTTT. It translates to CASSQETTSGGAWTDTQYF.

This rearrangement joins TRBV30 to TRBJ2-5; D may be TRBD1 (6 bases). Trimming left V 2 bases short and J 4 bases short, with 14 bases between. Germline V gene lookup returns CDR1 GTSNPN and CDR2 SVGIG (reference sequence). The CDR3 runs 14 residues. The CDR3 sequence is CAWSSLTGTETQYF. The CDR3 DNA is TGTGCCTGGAGTTCGCTTACAGGGACAGAGACCCAGTACTTC.

Only a few counts were recorded for this clone. The chain is built from TRBV29-1 and TRBJ2-5; the D gene is possibly TRBD2 (7 bases). The CDR3 contains 14 residues. Germline V gene lookup returns CDR1 SQVTM and CDR2 ANQGSEA. V gave up 5 bases and J gave up 3 bases, with 16 bases separating them. Written as DNA, the CDR3 is TGCAGCGTTTTGGGGGGGCGGAAGAAAGAGACCCAGTACTTC. It encodes CSVLGGRKKETQYF.

In this sample, this clone turned up a few times. The same CDR3 also results from other DNA sequences found in this sample. The rearrangement uses TRBV28 and TRBJ2-5, with D uncertain. The CDR3 runs 12 residues. Germline lookup yields CDR1 MDHEN and CDR2 SYDVKM. V gave up 5 bases and J gave up 0 bases, with 4 bases separating them. The CDR3 spells CASSLDQETQYF. The CDR3 DNA sequence: TGTGCCAGCAGTCTTGACCAAGAGACCCAGTACTTC.

Of note for this clone: Its ends do not fully match the called genes, so a read error is possible. The rearrangement uses TRBV7-8 and TRBJ2-7; 9 nucleotides line up with TRBD1. The CDR3 has 15 amino acids. Germline-derived CDR1 and CDR2 are SGHVS and FQNEAQ. The DNA for the CDR3 is TGTGCCAGCATCTTACAGGGGGCTGGCCCCTACGAGCAGTACTTC. This sequence encodes CASILQGAGPYEQYF. The full variable domain, its missing parts supplied by reference TRBV7-8 and TRBJ2-7, is GAGVSQSPRYKVAKRGQDVALRCDPISGHVSLFWYQQALGQGPEFLTYFQNEAQLDKSGLPSDRFFAERPEGSVSTLKIQRTQQEDSAVYLCASILQGAGPYEQYFGPGTRLTVT.

This clone was seen more than once but under ten times. The chain uses TRBV13 and TRBJ2-3, with TRBD2 matching 7 bases. The CDR3 is 18 amino acids. Germline loops: CDR1 PRHDT, CDR2 FYEKMQ (reference sequence). V was clipped by 2 bases and J by 3 bases; unmatched bases: 14. The CDR3: CASSLLLQRGEGTDTQYF. The CDR3 coding sequence is TGTGCCAGCAGCTTACTCCTCCAGCGGGGAGAGGGAACAGATACGCAGTATTTT.

This clone showed up just a few times. The chain uses TRBV28 and TRBJ2-2, with a weak D call TRBD1 (5 bases). With 3 bases removed from V and 4 bases from J, the gap between germline ends came to 18 bases. Germline V gene sequence: CDR1 MDHEN, CDR2 SYDVKM. The CDR3 runs 17 residues. CDR3 coding DNA: TGTGCCAGCAGTTTCTCGGCCAGGGAAGTCGTCACCGGGGAGCTGTTTTTT. Amino acid sequence: CASSFSAREVVTGELFF.

This chain joins TRBV4-3 and TRBJ2-3; D may be TRBD1 (6 bases). Germline-derived CDR1 and CDR2 are LGHNA and YSLEER. V shed 4 bases and J shed 5 bases, with 10 bases lying between them. CDR3 length equals 13 residues. CDR3 protein: CASSLGQLDTQYF. CDR3 nucleotides: TGCGCCAGCAGCCTAGGACAGCTAGATACGCAGTATTTT.

A few counts support this clone. The chain links TRBV10-3 to TRBJ1-5; D might be TRBD1 (5 bases). V was clipped by 3 bases and J by 7 bases, with 10 bases between them. CDR1 and CDR2 from the germline V gene are ENHRY and SYGVKD. This CDR3 spans 13 amino acids. The CDR3 reads CAISEAGLQPQHF. CDR3 bases: TGTGCCATCAGTGAAGCAGGGTTGCAGCCCCAGCATTTT.

This clone was picked up a small number of times. The chain combines TRBV29-1 with TRBJ2-2, with D unresolved. The germline V gene has CDR1 SQVTM and CDR2 ANQGSEA. The ends were cut back, 0 bases at V and 4 bases at J, with 12 bases in the middle. The CDR3 spans 15 residues. The CDR3 is CSVEDFRLRTGELFF. The CDR3 bases are TGCAGCGTTGAAGATTTTCGCCTCCGCACCGGGGAGCTGTTTTTT.

There are a few counts of this clone. The CDR3 protein is CSVQQGTKSSYEQYF. The CDR3 region has the DNA TGCAGCGTTCAACAAGGGACGAAAAGCTCCTACGAGCAGTACTTC. The V gene is TRBV29-1, the J gene TRBJ2-7; D is possibly TRBD1 or TRBD2 (5 bases each). V gave up 5 bases and J gave up 0 bases, with 17 bases separating them. Germline lookup yields CDR1 SQVTM and CDR2 ANQGSEA. CDR3 length equals 15 residues.

J is TRBJ2-7 and V is TRBV6-4; 9 bases are a match to TRBD1. CDR3 length: 16 residues. Germline values: CDR1 MRHNA, CDR2 SNTAGT. J was trimmed by 1 base and V by 4 bases; bases with no gene match: 8. The CDR3 bases are TGTGCCAGCAGTGGGGGCCGGGACAGGGTTTCCTACGAGCAGTACTTC. Its translation is CASSGGRDRVSYEQYF.

In its sample, this clone was seen a few times. The V and J genes are TRBV27 and TRBJ1-5; 9 bases match TRBD1. In germline, CDR1 is MNHEY, CDR2 SMNVEV (reference sequence). V lost 1 base and J lost 5; bases outside the gene matches: 0. The CDR3 consists of 14 residues. CDR3 in DNA: TGTGCCAGCAGTTTATACAGGGGGCATCAGCCCCAGCATTTT. Amino acid sequence: CASSLYRGHQPQHF.

In this sample, this clone turned up a few times. The rearrangement uses TRBV5-8 and TRBJ1-2; D gene unclear. Germline CDR1 SGHTS, CDR2 YDEGEE. The CDR3 runs to 12 residues. Trimming shortened V by 4 bases and J by 4 bases, and 8 bases separated the two germline ends. CDR3 protein: CASSIFSYGYTF. The CDR3 DNA reads TGTGCCAGCAGCATTTTCTCCTATGGCTACACCTTC. Variable domain in full (rest from reference TRBV5-8 and TRBJ1-2): EAGVTQSPTHLIKTRGQQATLRCSPISGHTSVYWYQQALGLGLQFLLWYDEGEERNRGNFPPRFSGRQFPNYSSELNVNALELEDSALYLCASSIFSYGYTFGSGTRLTVV.

Only a few counts were recorded for this clone. The chain links TRBV5-6 to TRBJ2-5, with 7 bases identical to TRBD2. Germline V CDR1 and CDR2: SGHDT, YYEEEE. V lost 4 bases to trimming and J lost 5 bases; unmatched junction nucleotides: 5. The CDR3 consists of 13 residues. This CDR3 reads CASSVTSRETQYF. CDR3 coding DNA: TGTGCCAGCAGCGTGACTAGCAGGGAGACCCAGTACTTC. Filled out from reference TRBV5-6 and TRBJ2-5, the complete variable domain reads DAGVTQSPTHLIKTRGQQVTLRCSPKSGHDTVSWYQQALGQGPQFIFQYYEEEERQRGNFPDRFSGHQFPNYSSELNVNALLLGDSALYLCASSVTSRETQYFGPGTRLLVL.

The chain combines TRBV30 with TRBJ2-7, with D possibly being TRBD1 (6 bases). Trimming pared 0 bases from V and 2 bases from J, leaving 14 bases between. The CDR3 consists of 15 residues. CDR1 is GTSNPN, CDR2 SVGIG, per germline (reference sequence). Written as DNA, the CDR3 is TGTGCCTGGAGTGTAAGACAGGCCCGGACCTACGAGCAGTACTTC. Translating it yields CAWSVRQARTYEQYF.

The chain couples TRBV4-3 to TRBJ2-6; 7 positions match TRBD2. V lost 1 base and J lost 0; bases outside the gene matches: 6. Germline V lookup: CDR1 LGHNA, CDR2 YSLEER. The CDR3 runs to 18 residues. The chain's CDR3 is CASSQGPGGFSGANVLTF. The DNA for the CDR3 is TGCGCCAGCAGCCAAGGGCCCGGGGGGTTCTCTGGGGCCAACGTCCTGACTTTC.

V and J are TRBV14 and TRBJ1-4, with D unresolved. The CDR3 runs 17 residues. Germline assignment: CDR1 SGHDN and CDR2 FVKESK. Trimming cost V 0 bases and J 0 bases, with 11 bases left between them. The CDR3 loop is CASSQETQTATNEKLFF. The CDR3 nucleotides are TGTGCCAGCAGCCAAGAAACTCAAACCGCAACTAATGAAAAACTGTTTTTT. Combining the CDR3 with reference TRBV14 and TRBJ1-4 gives the whole variable domain EAGVTQFPSHSVIEKGQTVTLRCDPISGHDNLYWYRRVMGKEIKFLLHFVKESKQDESGMPNNRFLAERTGGTYSTLKVQPAELEDSGVYFCASSQETQTATNEKLFFGSGTQLSVL.

The V gene is TRBV9, the J gene TRBJ1-2, with TRBD1 identical over 8 bases. Germline CDR1 reads SGDLS; CDR2 reads YYNGEE. Trimming removed 3 bases from V and 4 bases from J; junction bases left unmatched: 11. This CDR3 has 16 residues. In DNA, the CDR3 is TGTGCCAGCAGCGACCACCATGGACAGGGACTCTATGGCTACACCTTC. Protein product: CASSDHHGQGLYGYTF.